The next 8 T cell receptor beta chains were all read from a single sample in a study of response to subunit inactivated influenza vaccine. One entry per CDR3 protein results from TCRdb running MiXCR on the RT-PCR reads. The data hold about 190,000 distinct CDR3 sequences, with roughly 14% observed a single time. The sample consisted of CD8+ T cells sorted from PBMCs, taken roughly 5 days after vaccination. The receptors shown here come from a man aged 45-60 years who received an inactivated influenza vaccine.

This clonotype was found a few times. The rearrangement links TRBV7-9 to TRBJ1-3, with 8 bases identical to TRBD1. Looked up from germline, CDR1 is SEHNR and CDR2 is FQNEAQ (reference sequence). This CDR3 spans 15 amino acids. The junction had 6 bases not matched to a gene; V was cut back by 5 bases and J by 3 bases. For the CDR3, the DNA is TGTGCCAGCAGCCCGGACAGGGTCGGTGGAAACACCATATATTTT. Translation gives CASSPDRVGGNTIYF.

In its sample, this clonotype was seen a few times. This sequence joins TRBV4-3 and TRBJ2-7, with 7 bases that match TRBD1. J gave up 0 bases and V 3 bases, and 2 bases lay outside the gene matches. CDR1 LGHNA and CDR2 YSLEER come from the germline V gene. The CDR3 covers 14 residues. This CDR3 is CASSQGQTSYEQYF. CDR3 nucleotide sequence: TGCGCCAGCAGCCAGGGACAGACCTCCTACGAGCAGTACTTC.

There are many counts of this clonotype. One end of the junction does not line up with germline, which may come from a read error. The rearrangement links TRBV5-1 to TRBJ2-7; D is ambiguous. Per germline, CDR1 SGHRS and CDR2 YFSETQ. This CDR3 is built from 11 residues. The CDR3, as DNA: TGTGCCAGCAGCTTAGGCCACGAGCAGTACTTC. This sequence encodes CASSLGHEQYF. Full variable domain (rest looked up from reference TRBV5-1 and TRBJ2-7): KAGVTQTPRYLIKTRGQQVTLSCSPISGHRSVSWYQQTPGQGLQFLFEYFSETQRNKGNFPGRFSGRQFSNSRSEMNVSTLELGDSALYLCASSLGHEQYFGPGTRLTVT.

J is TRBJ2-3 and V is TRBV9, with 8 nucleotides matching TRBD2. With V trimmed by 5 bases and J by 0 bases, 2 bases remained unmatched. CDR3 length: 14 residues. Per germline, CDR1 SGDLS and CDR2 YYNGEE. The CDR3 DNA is TGTGCCAGCAGTAGCGGGGACAGCACAGATACGCAGTATTTT. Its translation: CASSSGDSTDTQYF.

The CDR3 sequence is CASSLGQGRGYTF. CDR3 DNA: TGTGCCAGCAGCTTAGGGCAGGGTCGCGGCTACACCTTC. The V call is TRBV7-9, the J call TRBJ1-2, with D perhaps matching TRBD1 (5 bases). Germline CDR1 is SEHNR and CDR2 is FQNEAQ (reference sequence). The CDR3 is made up of 13 amino acids. V was clipped by 1 base and J by 8 bases, with 11 bases between them.

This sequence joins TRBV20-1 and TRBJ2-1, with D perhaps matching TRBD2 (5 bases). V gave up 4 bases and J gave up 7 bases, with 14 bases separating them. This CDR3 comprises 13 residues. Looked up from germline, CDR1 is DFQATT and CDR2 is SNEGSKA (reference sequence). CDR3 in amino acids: CSATPLRGNEQFF. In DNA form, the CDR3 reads TGCAGTGCTACCCCGCTTCGAGGGAATGAGCAGTTCTTC.

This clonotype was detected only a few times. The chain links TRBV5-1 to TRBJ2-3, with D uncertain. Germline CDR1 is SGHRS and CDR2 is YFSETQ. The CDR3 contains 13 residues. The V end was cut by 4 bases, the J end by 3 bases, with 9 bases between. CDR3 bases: TGCGCCAGCAGCGCCTTCGCTACAGATACGCAGTATTTT. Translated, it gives CASSAFATDTQYF.

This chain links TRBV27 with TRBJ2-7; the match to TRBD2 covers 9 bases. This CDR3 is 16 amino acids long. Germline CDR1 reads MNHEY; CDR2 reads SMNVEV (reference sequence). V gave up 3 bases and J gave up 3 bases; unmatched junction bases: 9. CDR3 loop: CASSFSPGLAVYEQYF. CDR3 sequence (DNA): TGTGCCAGCAGTTTCTCACCGGGACTAGCTGTCTACGAGCAGTACTTC.